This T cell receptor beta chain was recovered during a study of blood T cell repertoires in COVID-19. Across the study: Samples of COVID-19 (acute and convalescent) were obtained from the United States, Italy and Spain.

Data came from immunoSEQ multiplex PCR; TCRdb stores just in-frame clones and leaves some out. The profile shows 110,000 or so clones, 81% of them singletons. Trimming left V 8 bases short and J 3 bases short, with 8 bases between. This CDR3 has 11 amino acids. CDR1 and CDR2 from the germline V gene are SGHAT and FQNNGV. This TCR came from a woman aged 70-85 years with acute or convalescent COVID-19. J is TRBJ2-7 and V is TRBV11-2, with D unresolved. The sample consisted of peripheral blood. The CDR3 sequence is CASLAGYEQYF. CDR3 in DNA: TGTGCCAGCCTCGCCGGCTACGAGCAGTACTTC.